Given below is one T cell receptor (beta chain) in context. CD45RO-negative cells were positively selected for CCR7, leaving out terminally differentiated effector memory CD45RA+ cells. TCRdb keeps only in-frame clones here, not all; method: immunoSEQ multiplex PCR. This sample yields 750,000 to 1,000,000 clones, of which around 92% are seen a single time; less than 25% belongs to the top ten. These data come from a study of shared clonotypes between healthy human individuals. This CDR3 is built from 17 residues. Germline CDR1 reads KGHSH; CDR2 reads LQKENI. With V trimmed by 2 bases and J by 1 base, 10 bases remained unmatched.

V is TRBV18 and J is TRBJ2-5; 7 bases fit TRBD1. This TCR was sampled from a man younger than 40 in good health. The sequenced sample consisted of naive CD8+ T cells sorted from blood. The CDR3 nucleotides are TGTGCCAGCTCACCAACGGGACAGTATTTTAGCCAAGAGACCCAGTACTTC. It codes for CASSPTGQYFSQETQYF.